This T cell receptor beta chain was identified during a study of T cells after yellow fever vaccination. This clonotype has at least ten counts. This CDR3 comprises 18 residues. From germline, CDR1 is SGHDT and CDR2 YYEEEE. V was clipped by 2 bases and J by 2 bases; unmatched bases: 14. TCRdb recomputed calls from the 5' RACE reads with MiXCR, one row per CDR3 protein. The sample lists 300,000 to 450,000 distinct CDR3 sequences, around 6.5% seen once, with about 15% in the top ten. The material sequenced was PBMCs, taken 5 days after the yellow fever booster vaccination. This chain uses TRBV5-6 with TRBJ2-3; 7 nucleotides agree with TRBD2. The receptor's source is a man younger than 40 who received the YFV17D yellow fever vaccine. In DNA form, the CDR3 reads TGTGCCAGCAGCTTCCAACAGCGGGAAGCTTGGAACACAGATACGCAGTATTTT. It encodes CASSFQQREAWNTDTQYF. Full variable domain (remainder filled in from reference TRBV5-6 and TRBJ2-3): DAGVTQSPTHLIKTRGQQVTLRCSPKSGHDTVSWYQQALGQGPQFIFQYYEEEERQRGNFPDRFSGHQFPNYSSELNVNALLLGDSALYLCASSFQQREAWNTDTQYFGPGTRLTVL.